This T cell receptor beta chain is drawn from a study of spatial heterogeneity in lung cancer. Looking at the study overall: More than eight raw reads, on average, carried each unique TCR and UMI combination.

This clonotype counts as medium-sized. Antigen: not known. Time point specified: sample taken at primary tumor resection. No cell sorting; template was whole RNA from tumor, lung tissue or PBMC. A total of over 70 untreated early-stage non-small cell lung cancer patients served as donors. Trimming cost V 8 bases and J 2 bases, with 5 bases left between them. Germline V lookup: CDR1 SGHVS, CDR2 FQNEAQ. The CDR3 loop spans 11 amino acids. Whole-study results and caveats: Circulating ubiquitous expanded tumor TCRs were observed more frequently at resection than at follow-up.

On each TCR cDNA molecule, a unique molecular identifier was present. TCRdb recomputed calls from the 5' RACE reads with MiXCR, one row per CDR3 protein. This sample has about 4,800 distinct CDR3 sequences, with about 30% found just once. The specimen comprised PBMCs, sampled at surgery. The rearrangement joins TRBV7-8 to TRBJ2-3, with D unclear. The sequence derives from a male donor with early-stage non-small cell lung cancer. The chain's CDR3 is CASAFTDTQYF. For the CDR3, the DNA is TGTGCCAGCGCCTTCACAGATACGCAGTATTTT.